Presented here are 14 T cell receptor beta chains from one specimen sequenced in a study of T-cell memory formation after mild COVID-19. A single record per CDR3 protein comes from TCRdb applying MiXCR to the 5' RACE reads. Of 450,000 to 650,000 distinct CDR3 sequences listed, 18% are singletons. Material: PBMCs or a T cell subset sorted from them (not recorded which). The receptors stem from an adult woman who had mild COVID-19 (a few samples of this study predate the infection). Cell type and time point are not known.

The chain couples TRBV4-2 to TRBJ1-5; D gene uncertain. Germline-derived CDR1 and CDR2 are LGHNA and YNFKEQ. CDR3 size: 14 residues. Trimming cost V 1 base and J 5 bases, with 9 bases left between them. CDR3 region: CASSQVEGDQPQHF. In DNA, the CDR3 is TGTGCCAGCAGCCAAGTAGAGGGTGATCAGCCCCAGCATTTT.

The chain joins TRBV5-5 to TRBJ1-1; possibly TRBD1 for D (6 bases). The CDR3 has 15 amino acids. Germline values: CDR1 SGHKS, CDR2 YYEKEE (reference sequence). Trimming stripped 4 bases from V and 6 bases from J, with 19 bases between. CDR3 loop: CASSQGLDRFSEAFF. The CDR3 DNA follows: TGTGCCAGCAGCCAAGGCCTAGACAGGTTCTCTGAAGCTTTCTTT.

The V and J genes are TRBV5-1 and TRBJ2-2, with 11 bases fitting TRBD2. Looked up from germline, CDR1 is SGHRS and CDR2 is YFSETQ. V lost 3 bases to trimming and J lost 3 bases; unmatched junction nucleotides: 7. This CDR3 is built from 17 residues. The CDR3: CASSSTSSGRDTGELFF. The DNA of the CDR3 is TGCGCCAGCAGCTCCACCAGTAGCGGGAGGGACACCGGGGAGCTGTTTTTT.

CDR3: CASSLSPGLSPLHF. CDR3 DNA sequence: TGTGCCAGCAGCTTATCTCCAGGCCTGTCACCCCTCCACTTT. This chain connects TRBV7-3 to TRBJ1-6; D is unresolved. Germline V gene data show CDR1 as SGHTA and CDR2 as FQGTGA. V lost 2 bases and J 10 bases, leaving 12 bases between the germline ends. This CDR3 is built from 14 residues. The whole variable domain, filled in from reference TRBV7-3 and TRBJ1-6, reads GAGVSQTPSNKVTEKGKYVELRCDPISGHTALYWYRQSLGQGPEFLIYFQGTGAADDSGLPNDRFFAVRPEGSVSTLKIQRTERGDSAVYLCASSLSPGLSPLHFGNGTRLTVT.

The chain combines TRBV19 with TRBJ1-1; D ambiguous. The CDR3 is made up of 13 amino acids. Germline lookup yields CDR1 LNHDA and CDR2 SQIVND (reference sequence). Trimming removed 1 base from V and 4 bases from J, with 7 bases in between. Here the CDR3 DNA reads TGTGCCAGTAGTATAGGTTGGGGCACTGAAGCTTTCTTT. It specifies CASSIGWGTEAFF.

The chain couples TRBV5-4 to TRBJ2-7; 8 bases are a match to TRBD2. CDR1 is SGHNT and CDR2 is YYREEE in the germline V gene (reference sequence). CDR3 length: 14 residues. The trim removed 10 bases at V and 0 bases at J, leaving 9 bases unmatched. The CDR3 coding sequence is TGTGCCGGTAAAACTAGCGGACTCTCCTACGAGCAGTACTTC. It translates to CAGKTSGLSYEQYF. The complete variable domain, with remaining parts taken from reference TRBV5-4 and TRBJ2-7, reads ETGVTQSPTHLIKTRGQQVTLRCSSQSGHNTVSWYQQALGQGPQFIFQYYREEENGRGNFPPRFSGLQFPNYSSELNVNALELDDSALYLCAGKTSGLSYEQYFGPGTRLTVT.

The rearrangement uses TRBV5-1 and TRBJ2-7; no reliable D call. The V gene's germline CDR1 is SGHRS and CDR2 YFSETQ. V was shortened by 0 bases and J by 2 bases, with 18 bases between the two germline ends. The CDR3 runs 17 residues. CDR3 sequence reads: CASSLAPGGARPYEQYF. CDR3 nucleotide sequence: TGCGCCAGCAGCTTGGCCCCAGGTGGAGCGCGGCCCTACGAGCAGTACTTC. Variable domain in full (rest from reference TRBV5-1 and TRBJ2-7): KAGVTQTPRYLIKTRGQQVTLSCSPISGHRSVSWYQQTPGQGLQFLFEYFSETQRNKGNFPGRFSGRQFSNSRSEMNVSTLELGDSALYLCASSLAPGGARPYEQYFGPGTRLTVT.

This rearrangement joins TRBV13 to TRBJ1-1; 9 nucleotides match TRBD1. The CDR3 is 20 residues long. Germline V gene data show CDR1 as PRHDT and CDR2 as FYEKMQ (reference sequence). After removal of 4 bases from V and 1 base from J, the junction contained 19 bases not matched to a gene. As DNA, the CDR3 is TGTGCCAGCAGCTCTCTCCCTACCGGGACAGGGCGTGATGCGAACACTGAAGCTTTCTTT. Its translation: CASSSLPTGTGRDANTEAFF.

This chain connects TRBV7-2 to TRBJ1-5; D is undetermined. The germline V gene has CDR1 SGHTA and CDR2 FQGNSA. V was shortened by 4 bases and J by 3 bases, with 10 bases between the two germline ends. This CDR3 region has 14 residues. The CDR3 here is CASSSDTYNQPQHF. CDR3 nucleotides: TGTGCCAGCAGCTCAGACACTTACAATCAGCCCCAGCATTTT.

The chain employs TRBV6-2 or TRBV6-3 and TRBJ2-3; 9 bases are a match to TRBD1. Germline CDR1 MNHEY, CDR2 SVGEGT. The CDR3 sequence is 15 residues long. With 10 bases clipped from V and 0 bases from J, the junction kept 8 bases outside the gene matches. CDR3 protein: CATTTTGGSTDTQYF. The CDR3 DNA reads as TGTGCCACCACCACGACAGGGGGAAGCACAGATACGCAGTATTTT.

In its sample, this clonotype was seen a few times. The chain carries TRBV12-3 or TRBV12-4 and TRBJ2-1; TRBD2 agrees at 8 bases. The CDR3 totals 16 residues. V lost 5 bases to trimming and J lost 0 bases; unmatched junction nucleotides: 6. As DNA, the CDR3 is TGTGCCAGCAGTAAAACCGGGGGGGCCTCCTACAATGAGCAGTTCTTC. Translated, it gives CASSKTGGASYNEQFF.

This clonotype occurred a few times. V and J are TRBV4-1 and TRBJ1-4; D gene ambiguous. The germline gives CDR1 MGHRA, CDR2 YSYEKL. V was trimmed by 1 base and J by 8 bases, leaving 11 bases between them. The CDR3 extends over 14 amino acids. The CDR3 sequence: CASSQGAEMEKLFF. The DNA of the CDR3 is TGCGCCAGCAGCCAAGGAGCCGAGATGGAAAAACTGTTTTTT.

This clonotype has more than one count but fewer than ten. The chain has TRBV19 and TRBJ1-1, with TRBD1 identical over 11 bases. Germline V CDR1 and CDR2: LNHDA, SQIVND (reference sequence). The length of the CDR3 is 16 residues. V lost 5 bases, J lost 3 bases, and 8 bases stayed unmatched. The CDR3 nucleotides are TGTGCCAGTAGTTCAGGACAGGGGGCCTGGTACACTGAAGCTTTCTTT. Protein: CASSSGQGAWYTEAFF.

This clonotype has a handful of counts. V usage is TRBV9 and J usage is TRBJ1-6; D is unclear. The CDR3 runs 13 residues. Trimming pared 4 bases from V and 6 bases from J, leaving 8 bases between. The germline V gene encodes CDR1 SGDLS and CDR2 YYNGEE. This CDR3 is CASSTTVNSPLHF. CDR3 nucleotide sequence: TGTGCCAGCAGCACCACAGTTAATTCACCCCTCCACTTT.